Shown below are 18 T cell receptor beta chains from a single sample sequenced in a study of T-cell memory formation after mild COVID-19. TCRdb used MiXCR to reprocess the 5' RACE reads, holding one entry per CDR3 protein. The sample holds around 390,000 distinct CDR3 sequences; roughly 15% are singletons and the top ten take around a fifth. Sequencing used PBMCs or a T cell subset sorted from them (not recorded which). All receptors derive from a man aged 18-30 years who had mild COVID-19 (a few samples of this study predate the infection). Cell type and time point are not known.

This clonotype has only a few counts. The CDR3 reads CASSRDSPNEFF. In DNA form, the CDR3 reads TGTGCCAGCAGCCGCGACAGCCCCAATGAGTTCTTC. This chain joins TRBV7-2 and TRBJ2-1, with D maybe TRBD1 (5 bases). Germline loops: CDR1 SGHTA, CDR2 FQGNSA. The V and J ends lost 5 bases and 14 bases respectively, with 16 bases between them. This CDR3 contains 12 residues. The full variable domain, its missing parts supplied by reference TRBV7-2 and TRBJ2-1, is GAGVSQSPSNKVTEKGKDVELRCDPISGHTALYWYRQSLGQGLEFLIYFQGNSAPDKSGLPSDRFSAERTGGSVSTLTIQRTQQEDSAVYLCASSRDSPNEFFGPGTRLTVL.

The chain employs TRBV27 and TRBJ2-2, with TRBD2 matching over 7 bases. Germline V gene lookup returns CDR1 MNHEY and CDR2 SMNVEV (reference sequence). The V segment lost 8 bases and the J segment 6 bases; nucleotides outside the gene matches: 9. This CDR3 is built from 14 residues. The CDR3 bases are TGTGCCAGCGGTGGGCCTAGCGGTTCCGGGGAGCTGTTTTTT. Translating it yields CASGGPSGSGELFF.

A few counts support this clonotype. The rearrangement links TRBV5-4 to TRBJ2-7, with D unclear. The CDR3 is 14 residues long. Germline V lookup: CDR1 SGHNT, CDR2 YYREEE (reference sequence). Trimming stripped 4 bases from V and 0 bases from J, with 11 bases between. In DNA form, the CDR3 reads TGTGCCAGCAGCCCCCGTGACGGCTCCTACGAGCAGTACGTC. It codes for CASSPRDGSYEQYV.

J is TRBJ2-7 and V is TRBV4-2; 10 bases line up with TRBD2. The CDR3 sequence is 14 residues long. CDR1 is LGHNA, CDR2 YNFKEQ, per germline. The V segment lost 3 bases and the J segment 6 bases; nucleotides outside the gene matches: 5. Written as DNA, the CDR3 is TGTGCCAGCAGCCAGAGCGGGGGGGCCTCCGAGCAGTACGTC. This sequence encodes CASSQSGGASEQYV.

This chain links TRBV4-3 with TRBJ1-1; D remains ambiguous. The V end was cut by 0 bases, the J end by 0 bases, with 8 bases between. This CDR3 comprises 15 residues. Germline V gene lookup returns CDR1 LGHNA and CDR2 YSLEER. The CDR3 nucleotides are TGCGCCAGCAGCCAAGATCTGGACGTGAACACTGAAGCTTTCTTT. Protein product: CASSQDLDVNTEAFF.

J is TRBJ2-5 and V is TRBV12-3 or TRBV12-4; D remains unclear. The CDR3 is made up of 13 amino acids. The ends were cut back, 5 bases at V and 1 base at J, with 8 bases in the middle. The CDR3 is CASSPNTQETQYF. DNA of the CDR3: TGTGCCAGCAGTCCCAACACCCAAGAGACCCAGTACTTC.

This clonotype occurred a few times. The chain carries TRBV3-1 and TRBJ2-1; 9 bases agree with TRBD2. CDR1 and CDR2 from the germline V gene are LGHDT and YNNKEL (reference sequence). J lost 8 bases, V lost 3 bases, and 11 bases had no gene match. The CDR3 runs 16 residues. The chain's CDR3 is CASSHSIQRGAYEQFF. In DNA form, the CDR3 reads TGTGCCAGCAGCCATAGTATCCAGCGGGGGGCGTATGAGCAGTTCTTC.

The CDR3 coding sequence is TGTGCCAGCAGCTTATTCACGGGGAACACCGGGGAGCTGTTTTTT. Translating gives CASSLFTGNTGELFF. The V and J genes are TRBV7-7 and TRBJ2-2; D is ambiguous. The CDR3 has 15 amino acids. Germline CDR1 and CDR2: SSHAT and FNYEAQ (reference sequence). Trimming removed 2 bases at V and 1 base at J, with 8 bases between.

This rearrangement joins TRBV7-9 to TRBJ2-7, with a tentative D call TRBD2 (6 bases). The tail of the sequence fits TRBJ2-1 better, so the J call may be wrong. This CDR3 has 15 residues. The germline gives CDR1 SEHNR, CDR2 FQNEAQ (reference sequence). The CDR3 spells CASSTPGTQYNEQFF. CDR3 coding DNA: TGTGCCAGCAGCACTCCCGGGACTCAGTACAATGAGCAGTTCTTC.

The chain combines TRBV15 with TRBJ2-7; D gene ambiguous. The CDR3 has 13 residues. Germline V gives CDR1 LNHNV, CDR2 YYDKDF (reference sequence). V gave up 0 bases and J gave up 2 bases, with 5 bases separating them. DNA for the CDR3: TGTGCCACCAGCAGAGATACCGCCTACGAGCAGTACTTC. Translation: CATSRDTAYEQYF.

CDR3 protein: CASSQRLNTEAFF. The CDR3 DNA reads as TGTGCCAGCAGCCAAAGATTGAACACTGAAGCTTTCTTT. V gene TRBV3-1 combines with J gene TRBJ1-1; D not resolved. The CDR3 is 13 residues long. Trimming pared 2 bases from V and 0 bases from J, leaving 4 bases between. CDR1 LGHDT and CDR2 YNNKEL come from the germline V gene (reference sequence).

V is TRBV29-1 and J is TRBJ2-3, with D maybe TRBD2 (5 bases). The germline gives CDR1 SQVTM, CDR2 ANQGSEA. CDR3 length equals 15 residues. Trimming stripped 2 bases from V and 6 bases from J, with 18 bases between. CDR3 amino acids: CSVEQASLNPDTQYF. The CDR3 DNA sequence: TGCAGCGTTGAACAGGCTAGCTTAAATCCGGATACGCAGTATTTT.

This clonotype showed up many times. The CDR3 region has the DNA TGCGCCAGCAGCCAATTCACAGATACGCAGTATTTT. It yields the protein CASSQFTDTQYF. This sequence joins TRBV5-1 and TRBJ2-3; no clear D. This CDR3 has 12 amino acids. Per germline, CDR1 SGHRS and CDR2 YFSETQ. V was cut by 4 bases and J by 2 bases, with 5 bases left in between. Looking up the rest from reference TRBV5-1 and TRBJ2-3 gives the full variable domain: KAGVTQTPRYLIKTRGQQVTLSCSPISGHRSVSWYQQTPGQGLQFLFEYFSETQRNKGNFPGRFSGRQFSNSRSEMNVSTLELGDSALYLCASSQFTDTQYFGPGTRLTVL.

J is TRBJ2-3 and V is TRBV5-1; D call uncertain. The V gene's germline CDR1 is SGHRS and CDR2 YFSETQ. Trimming removed 0 bases at V and 4 bases at J, with 15 bases between. The CDR3 has 16 amino acids. The CDR3 reads CASSLETSFRADTQYF. CDR3 nucleotides: TGCGCCAGCAGCTTGGAAACTTCGTTCCGGGCAGATACGCAGTATTTT. The entire variable domain, with the rest obtained from reference TRBV5-1 and TRBJ2-3, is as follows: KAGVTQTPRYLIKTRGQQVTLSCSPISGHRSVSWYQQTPGQGLQFLFEYFSETQRNKGNFPGRFSGRQFSNSRSEMNVSTLELGDSALYLCASSLETSFRADTQYFGPGTRLTVL.

This clonotype was picked up a small number of times. The CDR3 sequence: CASSNIQGGDEKLFF. The CDR3 DNA follows: TGTGCCAGCAGTAACATACAGGGCGGGGATGAAAAACTGTTTTTT. The genes are TRBV6-6 and TRBJ1-4; D might be TRBD1 (6 bases). Trimming removed 5 bases at V and 6 bases at J, with 16 bases between. The CDR3 consists of 15 residues. Germline assignment: CDR1 MNHNY and CDR2 SVGAGI (reference sequence).

The chain joins TRBV5-1 to TRBJ2-3; 7 bases match TRBD1. CDR1 and CDR2 (germline): SGHRS, YFSETQ. V trimming: 1 base; J trimming: 3 bases; junction bases outside the gene matches: 5. The CDR3 consists of 15 residues. This CDR3 reads CASSLLGQTTDTQYF. CDR3 coding DNA: TGCGCCAGCAGCTTGTTGGGACAGACGACAGATACGCAGTATTTT.

V is TRBV7-3 and J is TRBJ2-5; either TRBD1 or TRBD2 may fit D (6 bases each). CDR3 size: 15 residues. V lost 5 bases to trimming and J lost 5 bases, with 18 bases between them. Germline lookup yields CDR1 SGHTA and CDR2 FQGTGA. This CDR3 is CASSERGPPGETQYF. CDR3 coding DNA: TGTGCCAGCAGCGAACGGGGGCCCCCAGGGGAGACCCAGTACTTC. Supplemented by reference TRBV7-3 and TRBJ2-5, the full variable domain reads GAGVSQTPSNKVTEKGKYVELRCDPISGHTALYWYRQSLGQGPEFLIYFQGTGAADDSGLPNDRFFAVRPEGSVSTLKIQRTERGDSAVYLCASSERGPPGETQYFGPGTRLLVL.

The V gene is TRBV4-3, the J gene TRBJ2-4; TRBD1 agrees at 7 bases. The CDR3 covers 16 residues. Germline loops: CDR1 LGHNA, CDR2 YSLEER. The V gene end was trimmed by 1 base and the J gene end by 7 bases; junction bases not matched to a gene: 10. CDR3 nucleotides: TGCGCCAGCAGCCAAGGGTCTGAGGGGGCGGTGAACATTCAGTACTTC. It encodes CASSQGSEGAVNIQYF.